The 5 T cell receptor beta chains below all came from one sample that was sequenced in a study of post-analysis software for immune sequencing data. Built from TCR beta cDNA, the libraries had unique molecular identifiers in them. MiXCR, run by TCRdb on the PCR reads, gives a single entry per CDR3 protein. The data hold approximately 460,000 distinct CDR3 sequences, with less than 45% observed a single time. Study results and limitations: The five TRBV segments detected at higher frequency in patients than in controls included TRBV5-6, TRBV5-1 and TRBV20-1.

For these TCRs, the target antigens are not known. Material: blood. These receptors were collected from a girl under 18 with multiple sclerosis.

The chain links TRBV20-1 to TRBJ2-3, with D perhaps given as TRBD1 or TRBD2 (6 bases each). V was shortened by 4 bases and J by 6 bases, with 23 bases between the two germline ends. From germline, CDR1 is DFQATT and CDR2 SNEGSKA (reference sequence). The length of the CDR3 is 16 residues. This chain's CDR3 is CSAILASTGAWDTQYF. Here the CDR3 DNA reads TGCAGTGCTATACTAGCCTCGACAGGAGCCTGGGATACGCAGTATTTT.

This clonotype was seen more than once but under ten times. This rearrangement joins TRBV7-3 to TRBJ2-3, with D perhaps matching TRBD1 or TRBD2 (5 bases each). The CDR3 totals 14 residues. In germline, CDR1 is SGHTA, CDR2 FQGTGA. The V end lost 5 bases, the J end lost 7 bases, and 16 bases lay between the germline ends. CDR3 loop: CASSPQEVQNTQYF. CDR3 nucleotides: TGTGCCAGCAGCCCACAGGAGGTTCAAAATACGCAGTATTTT.

This clonotype occurred many times. V and J are TRBV5-6 and TRBJ2-3; D is unclear. This CDR3 spans 15 amino acids. From germline, CDR1 is SGHDT and CDR2 YYEEEE. Trimming took 0 bases from V and 5 from J, leaving 13 bases between them. The CDR3 bases are TGTGCCAGCAGCTTGGTGCCTAGAGAAGGAGATACGCAGTATTTT. Translation gives CASSLVPREGDTQYF.

The rearrangement uses TRBV28 and TRBJ2-7, with D perhaps TRBD1 (7 bases). The CDR3 is 15 residues long. CDR1 is MDHEN, CDR2 SYDVKM, per germline. V was pared by 5 bases and J by 1 base, with 15 bases between. The CDR3: CASSPGDSYSYEQYF. CDR3 nucleotides: TGTGCCAGCAGTCCGGGGGACAGCTATTCCTACGAGCAGTACTTC.

On this clonotype: A single base separates this from a much larger clone, so it may be a read error. The chain combines TRBV6-5 with TRBJ2-7, with 9 nucleotides matching TRBD1. Germline V lookup: CDR1 MNHEY, CDR2 SVGAGI. This CDR3 spans 16 amino acids. The CDR3 region has the DNA TGTGCCTGCAGTTACATCTATCCGGGACAGGGCTACGAGCAGTACTTC. It translates to CACSYIYPGQGYEQYF.